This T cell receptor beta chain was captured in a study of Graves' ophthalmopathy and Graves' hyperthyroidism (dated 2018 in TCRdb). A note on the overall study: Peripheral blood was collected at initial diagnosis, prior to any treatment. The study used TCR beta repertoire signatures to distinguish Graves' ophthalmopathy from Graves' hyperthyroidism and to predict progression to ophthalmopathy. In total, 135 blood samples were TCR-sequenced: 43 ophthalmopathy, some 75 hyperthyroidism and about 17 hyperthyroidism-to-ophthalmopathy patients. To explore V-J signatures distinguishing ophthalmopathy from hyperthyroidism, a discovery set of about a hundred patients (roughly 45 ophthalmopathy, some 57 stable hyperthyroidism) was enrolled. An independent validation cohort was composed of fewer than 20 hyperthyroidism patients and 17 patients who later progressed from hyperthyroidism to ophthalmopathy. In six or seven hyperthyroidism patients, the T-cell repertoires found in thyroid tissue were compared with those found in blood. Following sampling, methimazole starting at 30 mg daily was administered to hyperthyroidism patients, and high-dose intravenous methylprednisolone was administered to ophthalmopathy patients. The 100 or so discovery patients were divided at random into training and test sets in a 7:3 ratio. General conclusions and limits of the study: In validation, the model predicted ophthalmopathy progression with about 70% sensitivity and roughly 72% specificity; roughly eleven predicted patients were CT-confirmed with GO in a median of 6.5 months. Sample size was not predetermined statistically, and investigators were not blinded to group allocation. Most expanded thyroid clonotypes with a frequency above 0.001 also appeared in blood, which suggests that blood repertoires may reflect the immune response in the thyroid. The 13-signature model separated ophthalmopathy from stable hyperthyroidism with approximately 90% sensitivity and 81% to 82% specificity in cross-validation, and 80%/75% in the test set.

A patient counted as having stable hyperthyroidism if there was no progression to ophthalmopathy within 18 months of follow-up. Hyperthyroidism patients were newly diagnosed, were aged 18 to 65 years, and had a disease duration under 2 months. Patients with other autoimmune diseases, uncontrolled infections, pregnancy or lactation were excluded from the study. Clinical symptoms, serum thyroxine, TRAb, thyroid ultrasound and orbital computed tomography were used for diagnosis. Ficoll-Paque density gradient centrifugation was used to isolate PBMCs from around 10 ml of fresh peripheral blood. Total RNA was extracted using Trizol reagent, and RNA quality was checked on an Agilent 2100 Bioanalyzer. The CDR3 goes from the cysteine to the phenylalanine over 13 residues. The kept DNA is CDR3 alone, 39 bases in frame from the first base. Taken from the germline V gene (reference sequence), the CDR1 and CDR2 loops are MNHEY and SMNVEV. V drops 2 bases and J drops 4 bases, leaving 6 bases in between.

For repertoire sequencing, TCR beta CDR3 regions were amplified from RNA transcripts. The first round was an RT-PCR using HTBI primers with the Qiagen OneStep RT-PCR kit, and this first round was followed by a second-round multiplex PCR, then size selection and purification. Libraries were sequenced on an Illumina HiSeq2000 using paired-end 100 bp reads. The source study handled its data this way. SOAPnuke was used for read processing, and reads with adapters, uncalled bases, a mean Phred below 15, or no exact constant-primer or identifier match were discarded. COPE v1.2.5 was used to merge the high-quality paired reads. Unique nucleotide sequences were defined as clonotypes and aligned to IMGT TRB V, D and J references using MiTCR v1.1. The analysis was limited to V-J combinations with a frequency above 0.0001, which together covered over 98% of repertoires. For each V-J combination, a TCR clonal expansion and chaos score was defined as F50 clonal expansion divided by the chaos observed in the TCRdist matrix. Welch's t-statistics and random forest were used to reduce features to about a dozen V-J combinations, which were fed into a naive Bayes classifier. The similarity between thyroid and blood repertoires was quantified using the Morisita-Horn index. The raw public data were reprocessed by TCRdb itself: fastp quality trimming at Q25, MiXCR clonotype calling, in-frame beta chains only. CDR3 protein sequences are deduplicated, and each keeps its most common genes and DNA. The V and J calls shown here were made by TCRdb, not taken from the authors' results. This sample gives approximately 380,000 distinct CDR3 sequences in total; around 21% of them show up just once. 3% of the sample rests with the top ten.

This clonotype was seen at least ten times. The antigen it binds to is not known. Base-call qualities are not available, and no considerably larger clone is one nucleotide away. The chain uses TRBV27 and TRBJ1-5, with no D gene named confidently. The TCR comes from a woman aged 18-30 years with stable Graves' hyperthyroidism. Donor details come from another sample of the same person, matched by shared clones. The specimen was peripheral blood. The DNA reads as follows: TGTGCCAGCAGTTTACTAATGAATCAGCCCCAGCATTTT. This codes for CASSLLMNQPQHF.